This TCR beta chain was identified in a study of blood T cell repertoires in COVID-19. Germline V gives CDR1 LGHNA, CDR2 YNFKEQ. After removal of 1 base from V and 4 bases from J, the junction contained 12 bases not matched to a gene. The CDR3 sequence is 18 residues long. The repertoire was sequenced with immunoSEQ multiplex PCR; TCRdb's copy has only in-frame clones and lacks some. The sample contains fewer than 400,000 clones, roughly 85% of which appear only once. The clonotype was recovered from a woman aged 30 to 39 who had been exposed to COVID-19. The chain couples TRBV4-2 to TRBJ2-3; 9 bases fit TRBD2. Sequencing was performed on PBMCs or T cells enriched from blood (not recorded which). CDR3 protein: CASSQAGMAGGLADTQYF. CDR3 DNA sequence: TGTGCCAGCAGCCAAGCGGGAATGGCGGGGGGGCTAGCAGATACGCAGTATTTT.